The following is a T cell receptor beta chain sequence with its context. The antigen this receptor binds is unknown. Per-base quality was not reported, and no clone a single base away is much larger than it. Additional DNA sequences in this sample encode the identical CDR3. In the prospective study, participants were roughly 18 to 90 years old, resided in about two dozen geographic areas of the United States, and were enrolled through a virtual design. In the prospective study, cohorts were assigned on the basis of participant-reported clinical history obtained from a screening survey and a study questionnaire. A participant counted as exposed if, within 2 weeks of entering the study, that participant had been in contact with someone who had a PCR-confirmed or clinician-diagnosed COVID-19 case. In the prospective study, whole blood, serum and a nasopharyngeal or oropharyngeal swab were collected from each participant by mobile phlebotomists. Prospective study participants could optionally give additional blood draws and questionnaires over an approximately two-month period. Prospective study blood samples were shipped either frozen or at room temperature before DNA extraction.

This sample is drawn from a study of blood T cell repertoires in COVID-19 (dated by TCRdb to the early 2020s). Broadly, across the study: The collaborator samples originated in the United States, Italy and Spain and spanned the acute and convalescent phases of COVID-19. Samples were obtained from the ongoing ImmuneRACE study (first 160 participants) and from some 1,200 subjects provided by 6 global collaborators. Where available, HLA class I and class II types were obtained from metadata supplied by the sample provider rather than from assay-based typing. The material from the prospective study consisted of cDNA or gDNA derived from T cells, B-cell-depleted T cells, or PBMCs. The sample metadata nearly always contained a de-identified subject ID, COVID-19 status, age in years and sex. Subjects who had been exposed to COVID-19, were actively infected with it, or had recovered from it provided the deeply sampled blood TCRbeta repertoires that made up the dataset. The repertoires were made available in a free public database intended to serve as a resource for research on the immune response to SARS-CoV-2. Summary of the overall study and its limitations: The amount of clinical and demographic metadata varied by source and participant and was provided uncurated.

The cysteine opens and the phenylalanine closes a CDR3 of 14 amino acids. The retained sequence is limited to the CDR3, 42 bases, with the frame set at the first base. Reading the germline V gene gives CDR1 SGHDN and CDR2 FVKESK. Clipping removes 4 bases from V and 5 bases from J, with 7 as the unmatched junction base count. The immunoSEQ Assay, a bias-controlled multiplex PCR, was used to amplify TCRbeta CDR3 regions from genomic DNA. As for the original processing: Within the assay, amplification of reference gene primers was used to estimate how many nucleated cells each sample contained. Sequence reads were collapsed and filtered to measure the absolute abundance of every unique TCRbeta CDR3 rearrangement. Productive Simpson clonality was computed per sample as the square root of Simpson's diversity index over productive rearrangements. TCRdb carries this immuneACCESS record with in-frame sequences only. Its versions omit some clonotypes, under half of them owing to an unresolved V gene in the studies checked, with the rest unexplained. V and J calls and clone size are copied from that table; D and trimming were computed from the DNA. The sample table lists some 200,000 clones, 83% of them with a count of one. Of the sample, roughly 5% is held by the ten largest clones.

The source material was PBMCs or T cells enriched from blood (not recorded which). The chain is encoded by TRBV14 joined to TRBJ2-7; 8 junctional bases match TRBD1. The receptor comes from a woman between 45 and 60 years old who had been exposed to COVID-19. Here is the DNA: TGTGCCAGCAGCCCCCGGACAGGGAGGAACGAGCAGTACTTC. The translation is CASSPRTGRNEQYF.